This section outlines one T cell receptor beta chain sequence together with its context. This entry belongs to a study of blood T cell repertoires in COVID-19. Study in general: Some COVID-19 samples were acute and others convalescent; all came from the United States, Italy and Spain.

The repertoire was sequenced with immunoSEQ multiplex PCR; TCRdb's copy has only in-frame clones and lacks some. The table includes around 83,000 clones, about nine tenths detected once. The germline gives CDR1 LNHDA, CDR2 SQIVND (reference sequence). The CDR3 loop spans 14 amino acids. Trimming removed 5 bases from V and 10 bases from J, with 18 bases in between. The sequence came from a man aged 50-59 years with active or convalescent COVID-19. This rearrangement joins TRBV19 to TRBJ1-5; D remains ambiguous. Sequenced sample: peripheral blood. CDR3 bases: TGTGCCAGTAGTGTACGGGAACCTTTCTCACCCCAGCATTTT. Translation: CASSVREPFSPQHF.